This T cell receptor (beta chain) is from a study of T-cell memory formation after mild COVID-19. TCRdb fed the 5' RACE reads into MiXCR, producing one record per CDR3 protein. The table includes hundreds of thousands of distinct CDR3 sequences, approximately 20% detected once. On this clonotype: Its antigen is as yet unknown.

V dropped 1 base and J dropped 4 bases, with 13 bases sitting between them. The V gene's germline CDR1 is DFQATT and CDR2 SNEGSKA (reference sequence). There are 15 residues in the CDR3. Findings and limits, study-wide: Clones shrinking between day 15 and 85 showed a balanced CD4/CD8 split, and those that grew later tilted toward CD4+.

This TCR was recovered from an adult woman who had mild COVID-19 (a few samples of this study predate the infection). Cell type and time point are not known. This chain links TRBV20-1 with TRBJ2-2, with D unclear. Sequencing input: PBMCs or a T cell subset sorted from them (not recorded which). CDR3 bases: TGCAGTGCTAGAGGTTCGATAGATAGCACCGGGGAGCTGTTTTTT. The encoded protein is CSARGSIDSTGELFF.